The subject of this entry is one T cell receptor (beta chain). Original handling: Estimation of nucleated cell counts relied on the amplification of reference gene primers. The assay was immunoSEQ multiplex PCR, and TCRdb's table has in-frame clones only and misses some. Clone size and the V and J calls come from that table; the DNA yielded D and trimming. Among about 200,000 clones listed, 70% to 90% were seen once. This sample was taken from a study of blood T cell repertoires in COVID-19. At the level of the study: The United States, Italy and Spain were the sources of the acute and convalescent COVID-19 samples. T cells, B-cell-depleted T cells, or PBMCs provided the cDNA or gDNA that served as material.

The CDR3 length is 14 residues. J was trimmed by 2 bases and V by 2 bases; bases with no gene match: 1. The germline CDR1 and CDR2 sequences are SGHNT and YYREEE (reference sequence). The rearrangement uses TRBV5-4 and TRBJ1-2; 9 positions match TRBD1. Input material: peripheral blood. This TCR derives from a woman aged 40 to 50 with acute or convalescent COVID-19. DNA of the CDR3: TGTGCCAGCAGCTTCGACAGGGGGAACTATGGCTACACCTTC. Amino acid sequence: CASSFDRGNYGYTF. Drawing the rest from reference TRBV5-4 and TRBJ1-2, the complete variable domain is ETGVTQSPTHLIKTRGQQVTLRCSSQSGHNTVSWYQQALGQGPQFIFQYYREEENGRGNFPPRFSGLQFPNYSSELNVNALELDDSALYLCASSFDRGNYGYTFGSGTRLTVV.